The T cell receptor beta chain under discussion was sequenced for a study of control samples from healthy donors and cancer patients. Generated by immunoSEQ multiplex PCR, the TCRdb table keeps only in-frame clones and is missing some. The sample records some 120,000 clones, about 88% being singletons. Trimming stripped 6 bases from V and 2 bases from J, with 5 bases between. The CDR3 has 13 amino acids. The germline V gene encodes CDR1 MNHEY and CDR2 SVGAGI. What was sequenced was blood. This chain links TRBV6-5 with TRBJ2-6, with a weak D call TRBD1 (5 bases). The source of this sequence is a man aged 50-59 years in good health. CDR3 in amino acids: CASRTAGANVLTF. Here the CDR3 DNA reads TGTGCCAGCAGGACAGCTGGGGCCAACGTCCTGACTTTC.